These 27 T cell receptor beta chains originate from one sample sequenced in a study of T cell responses to AZD1222 COVID-19 vaccine. Assay used: immunoSEQ multiplex PCR; TCRdb lists only in-frame clones, some missing. The repertoire holds about 120,000 clones, with about 90% as singletons. Here the sequenced sample was peripheral blood, taken on day 0 of AZD1222 vaccination. The source of these receptors is an adult in good health.

The chain couples TRBV7-3 to TRBJ2-5; D may correspond to TRBD1 or TRBD2 (5 bases each). In germline, CDR1 is SGHTA, CDR2 FQGTGA. V was pared by 6 bases and J by 5 bases, with 16 bases between. The CDR3 totals 14 residues. The CDR3 is CASSPGGLGETQYF. The CDR3 DNA reads as TGTGCCAGCAGTCCTGGGGGTCTCGGGGAGACCCAGTACTTC.

The V and J genes are TRBV6-1 and TRBJ1-1; TRBD1 is a possible D gene (5 bases). The length of the CDR3 is 15 residues. Germline V CDR1 and CDR2: MNHNS, SASEGT. Trimming took off 3 bases at V and 5 bases at J, with 16 bases between the two ends. In nucleotides, the CDR3 is TGTGCCAGCAGTGACCCCGGTTCAGGGTGGACTGAAGCTTTCTTT. Protein: CASSDPGSGWTEAFF.

This chain links TRBV11-3 with TRBJ2-3; no reliable D call. The CDR3 consists of 13 residues. Germline loops: CDR1 SGHNT, CDR2 YENEEA. V was trimmed by 0 bases and J by 1 base, leaving 2 bases between them. For the CDR3, the DNA is TGTGCCAGCAGCTTAGATGGCACAGATACGCAGTATTTT. This codes for CASSLDGTDTQYF.

The chain combines TRBV6-5 with TRBJ1-2; D call uncertain. Trimming cost V 2 bases and J 2 bases, with 6 bases left between them. CDR3 size: 13 residues. The germline V gene has CDR1 MNHEY and CDR2 SVGAGI. CDR3 bases: TGTGCCAGCAGTTACGCAGACAACTATGGCTACACCTTC. This codes for CASSYADNYGYTF.

The chain recombines TRBV5-4 with TRBJ2-7, with D perhaps TRBD1 or TRBD2 (5 bases each). V lost 0 bases to trimming and J lost 4 bases, with 20 bases between them. Germline CDR1 SGHNT, CDR2 YYREEE (reference sequence). The CDR3 totals 17 residues. In DNA, the CDR3 is TGTGCCAGCAGCTTGGTGGTTGTCCGGGGCGCCCTTTACGAGCAGTACTTC. This encodes CASSLVVVRGALYEQYF.

CDR3 amino acids: CASRTSGSDNEQFF. DNA for the CDR3: TGTGCCAGCAGGACTAGCGGGAGCGACAATGAGCAGTTCTTC. V gene TRBV7-3 combines with J gene TRBJ2-1; the match to TRBD2 covers 12 bases. The CDR3 length is 14 residues. The J segment lost 5 bases and the V segment lost 6 bases, leaving 2 bases of the junction unmatched. Germline values: CDR1 SGHTA, CDR2 FQGTGA.

V is TRBV11-3 and J is TRBJ2-1; TRBD2 matches at 14 bases. CDR1 is SGHNT, CDR2 YENEEA, per germline. The CDR3 runs 18 residues. Trimming at V came to 5 bases and at J to 6 bases, leaving 12 bases not matched to a gene. CDR3 sequence reads: CASSPPRLAGGRANEQFF. CDR3 sequence (DNA): TGTGCCAGCAGCCCCCCACGACTAGCGGGAGGGCGTGCCAATGAGCAGTTCTTC.

This chain links TRBV12-3 or TRBV12-4 with TRBJ2-7; 7 bases map to TRBD2. The CDR3 sequence is 13 residues long. J gave up 7 bases and V 7 bases, and 10 bases lay outside the gene matches. This CDR3 is CASNRDYAGEQYF. The CDR3 DNA reads as TGTGCCAGCAACCGGGACTACGCCGGGGAGCAGTACTTC.

The CDR3 loop is CASSEFSGRGVEQYF. For the CDR3, the DNA is TGTGCCAGCAGCGAGTTTAGTGGCAGGGGTGTCGAGCAGTACTTC. The chain uses TRBV6-5 and TRBJ2-7, with D perhaps TRBD1 (6 bases). CDR1 is MNHEY, CDR2 SVGAGI, per germline. V lost 6 bases and J 6 bases, leaving 21 bases between the germline ends. The CDR3 has 15 residues.

The chain is built from TRBV11-1 and TRBJ1-6; D remains ambiguous. The germline V gene has CDR1 SGHAT and CDR2 FQDESV (reference sequence). The CDR3 is 16 residues long. V shed 3 bases and J shed 8 bases, with 17 bases lying between them. The CDR3 loop reads CASSFGQAWKDSPLHF. CDR3 DNA: TGTGCCAGCAGCTTCGGGCAGGCCTGGAAGGATTCACCCCTCCACTTT.

The CDR3 loop reads CASSRTGNSPLHF. CDR3 coding DNA: TGTGCCAGCAGTCGGACAGGGAATTCACCCCTCCACTTT. This sequence joins TRBV7-3 and TRBJ1-6; 8 bases are a match to TRBD1. Germline CDR1 reads SGHTA; CDR2 reads FQGTGA. J gave up 7 bases and V 6 bases, and 2 bases lay outside the gene matches. The CDR3 totals 13 residues. Full variable domain (missing parts from reference TRBV7-3 and TRBJ1-6): GAGVSQTPSNKVTEKGKYVELRCDPISGHTALYWYRQSLGQGPEFLIYFQGTGAADDSGLPNDRFFAVRPEGSVSTLKIQRTERGDSAVYLCASSRTGNSPLHFGNGTRLTVT.

This sequence joins TRBV5-1 and TRBJ2-2; TRBD1 matches 7 bases. The CDR3 spans 16 residues. Unmatched junction bases numbered 9, after V lost 1 base and J lost 6 bases. Germline values: CDR1 SGHRS, CDR2 YFSETQ. CDR3 sequence reads: CASSLYGGQGAGELFF. CDR3 nucleotide sequence: TGCGCCAGCAGCTTGTACGGTGGGCAGGGGGCCGGGGAGCTGTTTTTT. The entire variable domain, with the rest obtained from reference TRBV5-1 and TRBJ2-2, is as follows: KAGVTQTPRYLIKTRGQQVTLSCSPISGHRSVSWYQQTPGQGLQFLFEYFSETQRNKGNFPGRFSGRQFSNSRSEMNVSTLELGDSALYLCASSLYGGQGAGELFFGEGSRLTVL.

The chain employs TRBV5-1 and TRBJ1-6; D gene unclear. CDR3 size: 17 residues. Trimming stripped 2 bases from V and 0 bases from J, with 12 bases between. Germline V lookup: CDR1 SGHRS, CDR2 YFSETQ. Written as DNA, the CDR3 is TGCGCCAGCAGCTTTCGTGACCCATTCTCCTATAATTCACCCCTCCACTTT. Translated: CASSFRDPFSYNSPLHF.

The chain carries TRBV2 and TRBJ2-2; D is perhaps TRBD1 (5 bases). Germline values: CDR1 SNHLY, CDR2 FYNNEI. The CDR3 runs to 16 residues. Trimming stripped 3 bases from V and 3 bases from J, with 14 bases between. The CDR3 DNA sequence: TGTGCCAGCAGTGACCCCTGGCAGGGTGACACCGGGGAGCTGTTTTTT. Translation: CASSDPWQGDTGELFF.

The CDR3 DNA sequence: TGTGCCAGCAGTTTTCCGGCAGGAGAAGCTTTCTTT. Its protein product is CASSFPAGEAFF. V and J are TRBV12-3 or TRBV12-4 and TRBJ1-1, with no clear D. Trimming removed 3 bases at V and 8 bases at J, with 10 bases between. CDR3 length: 12 residues.

The gene calls are TRBV6-5 and TRBJ1-5; perhaps TRBD1 as D (6 bases). CDR3 length: 14 amino acids. Between the trimmed V and J ends, which lost 6 bases and 0 bases, there was a span of 9 bases. Germline CDR1 and CDR2: MNHEY and SVGAGI. The CDR3 sequence is CASRLDSSNQPQHF. CDR3 DNA sequence: TGTGCCAGCAGGTTGGACAGTAGCAATCAGCCCCAGCATTTT.

This sequence joins TRBV28 and TRBJ2-7, with D possibly being TRBD2 (6 bases). The V and J ends lost 2 bases and 5 bases respectively, with 13 bases between them. CDR3 length: 14 amino acids. Germline V gene sequence: CDR1 MDHEN, CDR2 SYDVKM. The CDR3 sequence is CASSLTREDNEQYF. CDR3 nucleotides: TGTGCCAGCAGTTTAACCAGGGAGGACAACGAGCAGTACTTC.

The chain combines TRBV5-1 with TRBJ1-2, with TRBD1 identical over 7 bases. The CDR3 length is 15 residues. V trimming: 0 bases; J trimming: 8 bases; junction bases outside the gene matches: 10. The germline gives CDR1 SGHRS, CDR2 YFSETQ. The chain's CDR3 is CASSLETQGLGGYTF. The CDR3 bases are TGCGCCAGCAGCTTGGAGACACAGGGGCTGGGAGGCTACACCTTC.

The chain is built from TRBV20-1 and TRBJ1-3; D ambiguous. CDR3 length: 13 amino acids. Trimming stripped 3 bases from V and 3 bases from J, with 9 bases between. Germline lookup yields CDR1 DFQATT and CDR2 SNEGSKA (reference sequence). Written as DNA, the CDR3 is TGCAGTGCTAGTCTGCGTCTTGGAAACACCATATATTTT. As protein: CSASLRLGNTIYF.

The chain employs TRBV28 and TRBJ1-1; unclear D gene. The CDR3 consists of 13 residues. Germline values: CDR1 MDHEN, CDR2 SYDVKM. Trimming pared 1 base from V and 3 bases from J, leaving 6 bases between. The CDR3 sequence is CASSLLGDTEAFF. In nucleotides, the CDR3 is TGTGCCAGCAGTTTATTGGGTGACACTGAAGCTTTCTTT.

J is TRBJ1-2 and V is TRBV7-9; D unresolved. Germline V gene data show CDR1 as SEHNR and CDR2 as FQNEAQ (reference sequence). The V end lost 1 base, the J end lost 8 bases, and 8 bases lay between the germline ends. CDR3 length equals 12 residues. The CDR3 coding sequence is TGTGCCAGCAGCTTAGAGGGTTACGGCTACACCTTC. Protein sequence: CASSLEGYGYTF.

The chain links TRBV19 to TRBJ2-1; TRBD2 aligns across 8 bases. The V and J ends lost 4 bases and 4 bases, in that order; junction bases with no gene match: 15. Germline CDR1 LNHDA, CDR2 SQIVND (reference sequence). There are 18 residues in the CDR3. The CDR3 coding sequence is TGTGCCAGTAGTAGGGGTCGGGGGGGCCCAAGGGATTACAATGAGCAGTTCTTC. Residues: CASSRGRGGPRDYNEQFF. Based on the CDR3 plus reference TRBV19 and TRBJ2-1, the full variable domain is DGGITQSPKYLFRKEGQNVTLSCEQNLNHDAMYWYRQDPGQGLRLIYYSQIVNDFQKGDIAEGYSVSREKKESFPLTVTSAQKNPTAFYLCASSRGRGGPRDYNEQFFGPGTRLTVL.

The chain links TRBV2 to TRBJ1-6, with D hard to call. Trimming took 2 bases from V and 0 from J, leaving 2 bases between them. In germline, CDR1 is SNHLY, CDR2 FYNNEI. This CDR3 spans 14 amino acids. The CDR3 DNA follows: TGTGCCAGCAGTGAAAGCTCCTATAATTCACCCCTCCACTTT. As protein: CASSESSYNSPLHF.

The chain joins TRBV28 to TRBJ2-7; the D is unclear. The CDR3 length is 12 residues. Germline-derived CDR1 and CDR2 are MDHEN and SYDVKM. Trimming removed 7 bases from V and 7 bases from J, with 14 bases in between. This CDR3 is CASKGSLREQYF. The CDR3 region has the DNA TGTGCCAGCAAAGGTTCCCTACGAGAGCAGTACTTC. Full variable domain (remainder filled in from reference TRBV28 and TRBJ2-7): DVKVTQSSRYLVKRTGEKVFLECVQDMDHENMFWYRQDPGLGLRLIYFSYDVKMKEKGDIPEGYSVSREKKERFSLILESASTNQTSMYLCASKGSLREQYFGPGTRLTVT.

The genes are TRBV11-2 and TRBJ1-2; 7 bases align to TRBD1. The CDR3 is 15 amino acids. In germline, CDR1 is SGHAT, CDR2 FQNNGV. V shed 5 bases and J 4 bases; nucleotides not matched to a gene: 10. CDR3 residues: CASSPGGEGVYGYTF. The DNA for the CDR3 is TGTGCCAGCAGCCCAGGGGGGGAGGGTGTCTATGGCTACACCTTC. Supplemented by reference TRBV11-2 and TRBJ1-2, the full variable domain reads EAGVAQSPRYKIIEKRQSVAFWCNPISGHATLYWYQQILGQGPKLLIQFQNNGVVDDSQLPKDRFSAERLKGVDSTLKIQPAKLEDSAVYLCASSPGGEGVYGYTFGSGTRLTVV.

J is TRBJ2-7 and V is TRBV5-6; D gene uncertain. The germline V and J ends were trimmed by 2 bases and 5 bases, with 11 bases remaining between them. Germline CDR1 is SGHDT and CDR2 is YYEEEE. The CDR3 is 13 residues long. The CDR3 loop is CASSLGPLDEQYF. As DNA, the CDR3 is TGTGCCAGCAGCTTAGGACCACTTGACGAGCAGTACTTC.

This chain joins TRBV19 and TRBJ2-7; D uncertain. The CDR3 is 14 residues long. Germline CDR1 is LNHDA and CDR2 is SQIVND (reference sequence). V was cut by 3 bases and J by 4 bases, with 13 bases left in between. The CDR3 spells CASSISYAPYEQYF. CDR3 in DNA: TGTGCCAGTAGTATTTCATACGCTCCATACGAGCAGTACTTC. Supplemented by reference TRBV19 and TRBJ2-7, the full variable domain reads DGGITQSPKYLFRKEGQNVTLSCEQNLNHDAMYWYRQDPGQGLRLIYYSQIVNDFQKGDIAEGYSVSREKKESFPLTVTSAQKNPTAFYLCASSISYAPYEQYFGPGTRLTVT.